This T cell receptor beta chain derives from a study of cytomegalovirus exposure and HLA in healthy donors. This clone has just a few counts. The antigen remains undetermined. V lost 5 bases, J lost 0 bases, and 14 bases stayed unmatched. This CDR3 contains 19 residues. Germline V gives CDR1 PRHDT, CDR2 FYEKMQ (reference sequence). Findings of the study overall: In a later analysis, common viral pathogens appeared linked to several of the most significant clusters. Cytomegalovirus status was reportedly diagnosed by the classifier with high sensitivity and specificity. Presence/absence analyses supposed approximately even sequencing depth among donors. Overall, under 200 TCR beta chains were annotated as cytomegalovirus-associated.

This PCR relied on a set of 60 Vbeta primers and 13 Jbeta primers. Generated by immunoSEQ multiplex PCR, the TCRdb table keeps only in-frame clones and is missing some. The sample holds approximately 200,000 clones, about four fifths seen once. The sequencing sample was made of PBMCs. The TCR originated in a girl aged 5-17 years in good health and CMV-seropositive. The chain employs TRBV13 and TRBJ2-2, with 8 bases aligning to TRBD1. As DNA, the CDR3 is TGTGCCAGCAGCCTAAATGCCAACTTGGACAGGGCGAACACCGGGGAGCTGTTTTTT. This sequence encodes CASSLNANLDRANTGELFF.